One T cell receptor (beta chain) is described in this entry. The sample is drawn from a study of cytomegalovirus exposure and HLA in healthy donors. CDR3 length: 14 residues. Trimming cost V 5 bases and J 4 bases, with 11 bases left between them. Germline V lookup: CDR1 LNHDA, CDR2 SQIVND (reference sequence). Both 60 Vbeta primers and 13 Jbeta primers went into the PCR. Repertoires were generated with immunoSEQ multiplex PCR, while TCRdb's copy carries only in-frame clones and drops some. The profile shows some 160,000 clones, around a tenth of them singletons. This chain links TRBV19 with TRBJ2-2; TRBD1 might be the D (5 bases). Material: PBMCs. This clonotype originated in a male donor in good health and CMV-seronegative. CDR3: CASSLQAGTGELFF. Here the CDR3 DNA reads TGTGCCAGTAGTCTACAGGCTGGCACCGGGGAGCTGTTTTTT. Variable domain in full (rest from reference TRBV19 and TRBJ2-2): DGGITQSPKYLFRKEGQNVTLSCEQNLNHDAMYWYRQDPGQGLRLIYYSQIVNDFQKGDIAEGYSVSREKKESFPLTVTSAQKNPTAFYLCASSLQAGTGELFFGEGSRLTVL.